A single sample gave rise to the 18 T cell receptor beta chains below, sequenced in a study of T cells in women clearing cervical HPV infection (dated by TCRdb to 2016 to 2019). Preparation of the library involved the immunoSEQ multiplex PCR assay. TCRdb's version of the immuneACCESS table is confined to in-frame rearrangements and falls short of the full clone set. An unresolved V gene accounts for under half of the shortfall where checked; the remainder is of unknown origin. The sample has tens of thousands of clones on record. The ten most abundant clones make up 3.1% of the sample. Sequenced material: blood buffy coat. The receptors stem from a woman aged 18-70 years with a cervical HPV16 infection that either progressed to CIN3+ or cleared (not recorded which).

This clone is labeled medium-sized based on frequency. The CDR3 end falls 3 residues outside the read, so it is completed with the germline J gene. This chain uses TRBV19 with TRBJ2-2, with 10 nucleotides matching TRBD1. The CDR3 runs 15 residues. The germline V gene encodes CDR1 LNHDA and CDR2 SQIVND (reference sequence). After removal of 5 bases from V and 5 bases from J, the junction contained 5 bases not matched to a gene. CDR3 DNA (partial): TGTGCCAGTAGTCGACAGGGGGCAAGGACCGGGGAG. Its protein is CASSRQGARTGE. The complete CDR3 sequence is CASSRQGARTGELFF.

A note on this clone: The CDR3 end lies 3 residues beyond the end of the read and is filled in from the germline J gene. The genes are TRBV7-3 and TRBJ1-2, with D maybe TRBD1 (5 bases). Trimming removed 3 bases from V and 7 bases from J, with 12 bases in between. The germline gives CDR1 SGHTA, CDR2 FQGTGA. This CDR3 comprises 13 residues. The CDR3 protein is CASSFSGLGGYTF. The sequenced part of the CDR3 DNA is TGTGCCAGCAGCTTTTCAGGGCTCGGTGGC. The full variable domain, its missing parts supplied by reference TRBV7-3 and TRBJ1-2, is GAGVSQTPSNKVTEKGKYVELRCDPISGHTALYWYRQSLGQGPEFLIYFQGTGAADDSGLPNDRFFAVRPEGSVSTLKIQRTERGDSAVYLCASSFSGLGGYTFGSGTRLTVV.

As for this clone: The read halts 3 residues ahead of the CDR3 end, with the missing end drawn from the germline J gene. The gene calls are TRBV5-1 and TRBJ2-2; D is unresolved. The CDR3 runs 15 residues. CDR1 SGHRS and CDR2 YFSETQ come from the germline V gene. V was cut by 0 bases and J by 1 base, with 7 bases left in between. The part of the CDR3 DNA that was read is TGCGCCAGCAGCTTGGAAGGCTTGAACACCGGGGAG. Its translation: CASSLEGLNTGE. The CDR3, in full, reads CASSLEGLNTGELFF.

The CDR3 spells CASSPLGATPLLRKETQYF. CDR3 DNA (partial): TGTGCCAGCTCCCCTCTAGGCGCCACCCCTTTGTTACGGAAAGAGACC. V and J are TRBV18 and TRBJ2-5; D is uncertain. The read halts 3 residues ahead of the CDR3 end, with the missing end drawn from the germline J gene. Trimming stripped 6 bases from V and 3 bases from J, with 29 bases between. The CDR3 extends over 19 amino acids. CDR1 is KGHSH and CDR2 is LQKENI in the germline V gene. The full variable domain, with the rest looked up from reference TRBV18 and TRBJ2-5, is NAGVMQNPRHLVRRRGQEARLRCSPMKGHSHVYWYRQLPEEGLKFMVYLQKENIIDESGMPKERFSAEFPKEGPSILRIQQVVRGDSAAYFCASSPLGATPLLRKETQYFGPGTRLLVL.

Points on this clone: The CDR3 is cut off 3 residues early in the read; its end comes from the germline J gene. The rearrangement links TRBV5-1 to TRBJ2-2; perhaps TRBD1 as D (6 bases). The CDR3 runs to 15 residues. Trimming took off 4 bases at V and 8 bases at J, with 18 bases between the two ends. Germline CDR1 SGHRS, CDR2 YFSETQ. The CDR3 bases that were read are TGCGCCAGCAGCATCTTCAGGGGCGCAGGAGGGGAG. Its translation is CASSIFRGAGGE. In full, the CDR3 is CASSIFRGAGGELFF.

A word on this clone: Its ends do not fully match the called genes, so a read error is possible. Sequencing ends 3 residues short of the CDR3 end; the germline J gene provides the rest. The chain combines TRBV5-4 with TRBJ2-5; a possible D gene is TRBD2 (6 bases). The CDR3 contains 14 residues. CDR1 is SGHNT and CDR2 is YYREEE in the germline V gene (reference sequence). The sequenced part of the CDR3 DNA is TGTGCCGGCAGCTTTTACGGAGGGGAAGAGACC. Amino acids: CAGSFYGGEET. The entire CDR3 protein reads CAGSFYGGEETQYF.

With regard to this clone: The read terminates 3 residues before the CDR3 end, so the remaining end is supplied by the germline J gene. The gene calls are TRBV2 and TRBJ1-2; D gene unclear. The CDR3 loop spans 12 amino acids. From germline, CDR1 is SNHLY and CDR2 FYNNEI. Partial CDR3 DNA: TGTGCCAGCAGTGACCAAAACTGGGGC. Its translation is CASSDQNWG. The full CDR3 reads CASSDQNWGYTF.

Concerning this clone: The read halts 3 residues ahead of the CDR3 end, with the missing end drawn from the germline J gene. This chain joins TRBV2 and TRBJ2-3, with 7 bases fitting TRBD2. V was pared by 4 bases and J by 0 bases, with 4 bases of the junction left unmatched. CDR3 length: 15 residues. Germline V gene sequence: CDR1 SNHLY, CDR2 FYNNEI. The CDR3 loop reads CASSGRGVSTDTQYF. The sequenced part of the CDR3 DNA is TGTGCCAGCAGTGGACGGGGGGTAAGCACAGATACG.

Regarding this clone: From the germline J gene comes the end of the CDR3, since the read stops 3 residues before it. The chain couples TRBV7-8 to TRBJ1-2; tentatively, D is TRBD1 (5 bases). There are 15 residues in the CDR3. The V end lost 2 bases, the J end lost 2 bases, and 12 bases lay between the germline ends. The germline CDR1 and CDR2 sequences are SGHVS and FQNEAQ. The CDR3 protein is CASSLIFAGNYGYTF. The part of the CDR3 DNA that was read is TGTGCCAGCAGCTTAATTTTTGCAGGGAACTATGGC.

To note about this clone: Sequencing ends 3 residues short of the CDR3 end; the germline J gene provides the rest. V usage is TRBV10-2 and J usage is TRBJ2-2; tentatively, D is TRBD1 (5 bases). This CDR3 comprises 16 residues. Germline lookup yields CDR1 WSHSY and CDR2 SAAADI. The CDR3 loop reads CASKDPTGSGANVLFF. The covered CDR3 bases are TGCGCCAGCAAGGACCCGACTGGCTCTGGGGCCAACGTG.

Details on this clone: The read comes to an end 3 residues before the CDR3 does, leaving the germline J gene to fill in the end. This chain connects TRBV18 to TRBJ1-2; possibly TRBD1 for D (6 bases). CDR1 is KGHSH and CDR2 is LQKENI in the germline V gene. V was pared by 6 bases and J by 5 bases, with 22 bases between. The length of the CDR3 is 16 residues. This chain's CDR3 is CASSPRTVVPYYGYTF. The covered CDR3 bases are TGTGCCAGCTCCCCCAGGACAGTCGTTCCCTATTATGGC.

A remark on this clone: The read is 3 residues too short to cover the CDR3 end, so that end is filled in from the germline J gene. V gene TRBV18 combines with J gene TRBJ2-2, with 7 nucleotides matching TRBD1. CDR3 length: 16 amino acids. CDR1 is KGHSH and CDR2 is LQKENI in the germline V gene. V shed 5 bases, J shed 5 bases, and the junction held 11 bases outside the gene matches. The CDR3 region is CASSLRQGRGTGELFF. CDR3 DNA (partial): TGTGCCAGCTCATTACGACAGGGAAGGGGGACCGGGGAG.

As regards this clone: The CDR3 end lies 3 residues beyond the end of the read and is filled in from the germline J gene. The chain employs TRBV6-1 and TRBJ2-1; 7 nucleotides line up with TRBD2. This CDR3 region has 15 residues. The junction had 5 bases not matched to a gene; V was cut back by 2 bases and J by 4 bases. Germline V gene sequence: CDR1 MNHNS, CDR2 SASEGT. The CDR3 is CASSEHPSGYNEQFF. The part of the CDR3 DNA that was read is TGTGCCAGCAGTGAACACCCTAGCGGATACAATGAG.

On this clone: The CDR3 end lies 3 residues beyond the end of the read and is filled in from the germline J gene. The chain has TRBV29-1 and TRBJ1-2, with D possibly matching TRBD1 (6 bases). This CDR3 has 12 amino acids. The V gene lost 7 bases and the J gene lost 6 bases, with 15 bases spanning the gap. Germline values: CDR1 SQVTM, CDR2 ANQGSEA. The CDR3 sequence is CSAAWGRDGYTF. CDR3 DNA (partial): TGCAGCGCCGCTTGGGGGCGGGATGGC.

About this clone: The read gets to within 3 residues of the CDR3 end, and the germline J gene fills in the rest. The V gene is TRBV20-1, the J gene TRBJ1-2; tentative D call: TRBD1 (5 bases). The V gene lost 5 bases and the J gene lost 0 bases, with 13 bases spanning the gap. CDR3 length: 14 amino acids. From germline, CDR1 is DFQATT and CDR2 SNEGSKA (reference sequence). The part of the CDR3 DNA that was read is TGCAGTGCTGGGGGGGACGCAACTAACTATGGC. This encodes CSAGGDATNYG. The entire CDR3 protein is CSAGGDATNYGYTF.

In regard to this clone: The read gets to within 3 residues of the CDR3 end, and the germline J gene fills in the rest. This chain links TRBV19 with TRBJ2-1; tentative D call: TRBD2 (6 bases). This CDR3 is 14 amino acids long. The V end was cut by 4 bases, the J end by 9 bases, with 16 bases between. Germline lookup yields CDR1 LNHDA and CDR2 SQIVND (reference sequence). Partial CDR3 DNA: TGTGCCAGTAGTAGGGTGGCGGGGATAAGTGAG. It encodes CASSRVAGISE. The entire CDR3 sequence reads CASSRVAGISEQFF.

A remark on this clone: The read finishes 3 residues shy of the CDR3 end, and the germline J gene is used to complete it. The chain carries TRBV19 and TRBJ2-4; D gene ambiguous. This CDR3 has 15 residues. Per germline, CDR1 LNHDA and CDR2 SQIVND (reference sequence). CDR3 DNA (partial): TGTGCCAGTAGTATTCGCGTCATCGGTAACTATGGT. As protein: CASSIRVIGNYG. The complete CDR3 protein is CASSIRVIGNYGQYF.

As for this clone: The CDR3 is cut off 3 residues early in the read; its end comes from the germline J gene. This rearrangement joins TRBV11-2 to TRBJ1-2; D might be TRBD1 (5 bases). This CDR3 has 15 amino acids. Germline CDR1 SGHAT, CDR2 FQNNGV. Trimming removed 0 bases from V and 6 bases from J, with 14 bases in between. This chain's CDR3 is CASSLEMGREDGYTF. The sequenced part of the CDR3 DNA is TGTGCCAGCAGCTTAGAAATGGGCAGGGAGGATGGC.